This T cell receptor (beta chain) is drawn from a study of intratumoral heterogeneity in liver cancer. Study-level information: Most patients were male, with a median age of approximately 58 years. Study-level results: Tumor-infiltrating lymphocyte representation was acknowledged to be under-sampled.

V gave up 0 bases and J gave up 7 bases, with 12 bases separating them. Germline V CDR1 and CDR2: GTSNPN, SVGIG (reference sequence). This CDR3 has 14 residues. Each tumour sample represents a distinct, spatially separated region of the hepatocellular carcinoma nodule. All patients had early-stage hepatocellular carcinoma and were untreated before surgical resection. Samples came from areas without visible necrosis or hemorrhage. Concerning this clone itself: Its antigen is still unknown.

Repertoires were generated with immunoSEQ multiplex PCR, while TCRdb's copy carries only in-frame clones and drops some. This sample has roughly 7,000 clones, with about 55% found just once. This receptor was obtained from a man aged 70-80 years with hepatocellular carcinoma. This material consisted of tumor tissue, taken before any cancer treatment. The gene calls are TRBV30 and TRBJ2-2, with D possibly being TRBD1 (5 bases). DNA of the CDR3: TGTGCCTGGAGTGTAATAGCAGGGATCGGGGAGCTGTTTTTT. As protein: CAWSVIAGIGELFF.